This is a list of T cell receptor beta chains from one sample in a study of blood T cell repertoires in COVID-19. Profiling relied on immunoSEQ multiplex PCR, and the TCRdb table lists in-frame clones only, not all of them. The sample yields about 22,000 clones, 70% to 90% seen once. The sequenced material came from peripheral blood. All receptors come from a man between 65 and 85 years old with COVID-19, enrolled during active disease. The CDR3 runs from the conserved cysteine through the conserved F or W. D genes are given only for firm matches. Not all rows give a size; the values are once, few, many and, for expanded clones, a class.

V gene	J gene	clone size	D gene	CDR3 protein	CDR3 DNA
TRBV6-5	TRBJ2-1	-	-	CASSWSSLYNEQFF	TGTGCCAGCAGTTGGAGTTCTCTCTACAATGAGCAGTTCTTC
TRBV27	TRBJ1-6	-	-	CASSPTGGSYNSPLHF	TGTGCCAGCAGCCCGACGGGGGGCTCCTATAATTCACCCCTCCACTTT
TRBV6-5	TRBJ1-3	-	TRBD1	CASSYSEGAVGNTIYF	TGTGCCAGCAGTTACTCGGAGGGGGCGGTTGGAAACACCATATATTTT
TRBV14	TRBJ2-1	-	-	CASSPQTSGEQFF	TGTGCCAGCAGCCCTCAGACCTCGGGTGAGCAGTTCTTC
TRBV18	TRBJ2-6	-	TRBD1	CASSPRDRAISGANVLTF	TGTGCCAGCTCACCAAGGGACAGAGCCATCTCTGGGGCCAACGTCCTGACTTTC
TRBV18	TRBJ2-7	-	TRBD2	CASSGGTSGYEQYF	TGTGCCAGCTCCGGGGGGACTAGCGGTTACGAGCAGTACTTC
TRBV27	TRBJ2-1	-	-	CASSLSGQGGEQFF	TGTGCCAGCAGTTTATCGGGGCAGGGGGGTGAGCAGTTCTTC
TRBV13	TRBJ1-1	-	-	CASSARTLNTEAFF	TGTGCCAGCAGCGCTCGGACACTGAACACTGAAGCTTTCTTT
TRBV21-1	TRBJ1-5	-	-	CASSKALSGLGSYNQPQHF	TGTGCCAGCAGCAAAGCGCTTTCGGGTCTCGGTAGCTACAATCAGCCCCAGCATTTT
TRBV6-5	TRBJ2-7	-	TRBD2	CASSSLAGAHEQYF	TGTGCCAGCAGTTCCCTAGCGGGAGCCCACGAGCAGTACTTC
TRBV15	TRBJ2-2	-	TRBD2	CATPRAGGNAGELFF	TGTGCCACTCCTAGAGCCGGGGGGAACGCCGGGGAGCTGTTTTTT
TRBV3-1/TRBV3-2	TRBJ2-1	-	-	CASSSVAGPYNEQFF	TGTGCCAGCAGCTCTGTGGCGGGCCCCTACAATGAGCAGTTCTTC
TRBV7-9	TRBJ1-4	-	-	CASSPLPGTVDEKLFF	TGTGCCAGCAGCCCCCTACCGGGAACGGTAGATGAAAAACTGTTTTTT
TRBV7-2	TRBJ1-4	-	TRBD1	CASSIKGGGPATNEKLFF	TGTGCCAGCAGCATCAAAGGGGGCGGACCCGCAACTAATGAAAAACTGTTTTTT
TRBV2	TRBJ2-2	-	TRBD1	CASSRDRVLAGTGELFF	TGTGCCAGCAGCCGGGACAGGGTCCTTGCGGGCACCGGGGAGCTGTTTTTT
TRBV19	TRBJ1-5	-	-	CASSIGQGSNQPQHF	TGTGCCAGTAGTATTGGTCAGGGGAGCAATCAGCCCCAGCATTTT
TRBV19	TRBJ1-1	-	TRBD1	CASGLGQGAGYFF	TGTGCCAGTGGACTGGGACAGGGGGCCGGGTATTTCTTT
TRBV2	TRBJ2-7	few	TRBD2	CACRRGLAGAREQYF	TGTGCCTGCCGGCGGGGACTAGCGGGAGCACGGGAGCAGTACTTC
TRBV6-5	TRBJ2-7	once	TRBD2	CASRDISAGAGEQYF	TGTGCCAGCAGAGACATATCAGCGGGAGCTGGTGAGCAGTACTTC
TRBV4-1	TRBJ1-3	once	TRBD1	CASSQEDRGLSHSGNTIYF	TGCGCCAGCAGCCAAGAGGACAGGGGGCTATCTCACTCTGGAAACACCATATATTTT
TRBV21-1	TRBJ1-6	-	-	CASSKGSAVGEATRKQDNSPLHF	TGTGCCAGCAGCAAAGGATCAGCAGTGGGGGAGGCTACTCGAAAGCAGGATAATTCACCCCTCCACTTT
TRBV12-3/TRBV12-4	TRBJ2-2	-	-	CATLRSDTGELFF	TGTGCCACCCTTCGCTCGGACACCGGGGAGCTGTTTTTT
TRBV5-4	TRBJ2-2	-	TRBD1	CASSPGGANTGELFF	TGTGCCAGCAGCCCAGGGGGCGCGAACACCGGGGAGCTGTTTTTT
TRBV20-1	TRBJ1-1	-	-	CSAPTNTEAFF	TGCAGTGCACCCACAAACACTGAAGCTTTCTTT
TRBV3-1/TRBV3-2	TRBJ2-1	-	-	CASSQNIDNEQFF	TGTGCCAGCAGCCAGAATATAGACAATGAGCAGTTCTTC
TRBV5-4	TRBJ2-2	-	TRBD2	CASSSSGSTGGELFF	TGTGCCAGCAGCTCCAGCGGGAGTACGGGCGGGGAGCTGTTTTTT
TRBV30	TRBJ2-1	-	TRBD2	CAWNQAGGGVSYNEQFF	TGTGCCTGGAACCAAGCGGGAGGGGGTGTCTCCTACAATGAGCAGTTCTTC
TRBV25-1	TRBJ1-1	-	TRBD1	CASSLLGQGGTEAFF	TGTGCCAGCAGCCTCCTCGGGCAGGGGGGCACTGAAGCTTTCTTT
TRBV27	TRBJ2-1	-	-	CASSLSRRRGYNEQFF	TGTGCCAGCAGTTTATCCCGACGACGAGGGTACAATGAGCAGTTCTTC
TRBV18	TRBJ1-1	-	TRBD1	CASSPQARTGWNEAFF	TGTGCCAGCTCACCACAGGCCCGGACAGGGTGGAATGAAGCTTTCTTT
TRBV10-3	TRBJ1-5	-	-	CAISESLQPQHF	TGTGCCATCAGTGAGTCCCTACAGCCCCAGCATTTT
TRBV3-1/TRBV3-2	TRBJ1-3	-	-	CASSQVFPGVRNTIYF	TGTGCCAGCAGCCAAGTATTTCCCGGGGTTCGAAACACCATATATTTT
TRBV10-3	TRBJ2-1	-	-	CAISDHRELSSYNEQFF	TGTGCCATCAGTGATCACCGGGAGCTAAGCTCCTACAATGAGCAGTTCTTC
TRBV11-2	TRBJ2-3	-	TRBD2	CASSPPGLAGGGTDTQYF	TGTGCCAGCAGCCCTCCGGGACTAGCGGGAGGAGGCACAGATACGCAGTATTTT
TRBV5-6	TRBJ1-4	-	TRBD1	CASSWGQGSEKLFF	TGTGCCAGCAGCTGGGGACAGGGTAGTGAAAAACTGTTTTTT
TRBV27	TRBJ2-5	-	-	CASGGMAGTQYF	TGTGCCAGCGGGGGGATGGCGGGGACCCAGTACTTC
TRBV5-1	TRBJ2-1	-	-	CASSGRDTFSYNEQFF	TGCGCCAGCAGCGGGAGAGATACCTTCTCCTACAATGAGCAGTTCTTC
TRBV11-2	TRBJ2-7	-	-	CASSSGSGRPYEQYF	TGTGCCAGCAGCTCAGGGTCGGGCAGACCCTACGAGCAGTACTTC
TRBV11-2	TRBJ2-7	few	-	CASSLAQAYEQYF	TGTGCCAGCAGCTTAGCACAAGCCTACGAGCAGTACTTC
TRBV5-1	TRBJ1-1	-	-	CASSLFQGMATEAFF	TGCGCCAGCAGCTTGTTTCAGGGAATGGCAACTGAAGCTTTCTTT
TRBV2	TRBJ1-3	medium-sized	TRBD1	CASSPQGASGNTIYF	TGTGCCAGCAGCCCCCAGGGGGCATCTGGAAACACCATATATTTT
TRBV3-1/TRBV3-2	TRBJ1-5	few	TRBD1	CASSLTGYNQPQHF	TGTGCCAGCAGCTTGACAGGGTACAATCAGCCCCAGCATTTT
TRBV27	TRBJ2-3	-	TRBD1	CASSSGRGLSTDTQYF	TGTGCCAGCAGTTCAGGCAGGGGGCTGAGCACAGATACGCAGTATTTT
TRBV19	TRBJ1-3	once	TRBD1	CASEEGATGNTIYF	TGTGCCAGTGAGGAGGGGGCCACGGGAAACACCATATATTTT
TRBV18	TRBJ2-1	-	TRBD2	CASSPDGGGSYNEQFF	TGTGCCAGCTCACCCGATGGGGGGGGCTCCTACAATGAGCAGTTCTTC